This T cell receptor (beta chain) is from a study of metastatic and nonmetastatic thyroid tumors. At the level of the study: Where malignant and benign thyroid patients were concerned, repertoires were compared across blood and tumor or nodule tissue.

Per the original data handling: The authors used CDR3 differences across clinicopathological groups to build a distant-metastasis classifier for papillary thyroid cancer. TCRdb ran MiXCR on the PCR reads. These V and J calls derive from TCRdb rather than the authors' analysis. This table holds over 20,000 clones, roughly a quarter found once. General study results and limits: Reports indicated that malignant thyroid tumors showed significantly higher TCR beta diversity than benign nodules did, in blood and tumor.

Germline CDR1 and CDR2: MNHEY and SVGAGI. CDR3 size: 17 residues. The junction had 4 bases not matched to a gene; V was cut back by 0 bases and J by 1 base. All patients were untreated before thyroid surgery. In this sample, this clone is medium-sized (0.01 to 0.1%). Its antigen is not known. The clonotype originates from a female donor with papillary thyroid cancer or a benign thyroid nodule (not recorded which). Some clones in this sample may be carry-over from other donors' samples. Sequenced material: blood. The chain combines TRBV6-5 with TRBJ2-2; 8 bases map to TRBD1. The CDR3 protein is CASSYSLGTGNTGELFF. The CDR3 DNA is TGTGCCAGCAGTTACTCGCTCGGGACAGGGAACACCGGGGAGCTGTTTTTT.